Following are 18 T cell receptor beta chains from one sample sequenced in a study of T cell responses to AZD1222 COVID-19 vaccine. Measured with immunoSEQ multiplex PCR; TCRdb has only the in-frame clones, and not every one. In the table there are 50,000 or so clones, approximately 88% of which are singletons. Sequencing used peripheral blood, obtained on day 0 of AZD1222 vaccination. The origin of the receptors is an adult in good health.

This clone was counted a single time. The chain uses TRBV5-4 and TRBJ2-1; 10 bases fit TRBD2. V shed 0 bases, J shed 3 bases, and the junction held 3 bases outside the gene matches. Germline V lookup: CDR1 SGHNT, CDR2 YYREEE (reference sequence). The CDR3 totals 16 residues. CDR3 amino acids: CASSLEGTSVYNEQFF. The DNA for the CDR3 is TGTGCCAGCAGCTTGGAAGGGACTAGCGTCTACAATGAGCAGTTCTTC.

This rearrangement joins TRBV29-1 to TRBJ2-2; TRBD2 matches at 10 bases. The length of the CDR3 is 13 residues. The V segment lost 8 bases and the J segment 4 bases; nucleotides outside the gene matches: 4. Looked up from germline, CDR1 is SQVTM and CDR2 is ANQGSEA. CDR3 region: CSTRTSGTGELFF. In DNA form, the CDR3 reads TGCAGCACGAGGACTAGCGGCACCGGGGAGCTGTTTTTT.

V is TRBV18 and J is TRBJ2-2; D uncertain. Germline values: CDR1 KGHSH, CDR2 LQKENI. This CDR3 has 15 residues. The V end lost 1 base, the J end lost 6 bases, and 12 bases lay between the germline ends. The CDR3 nucleotides read TGTGCCAGCTCACCACGGCCTAGTGATTCCGGGGAGCTGTTTTTT. Encoded protein: CASSPRPSDSGELFF.

The chain links TRBV3-1 (or the pseudogene TRBV3-2) to TRBJ1-4; 7 nucleotides line up with TRBD1. This CDR3 contains 14 residues. CDR1 LGHDT and CDR2 YNNKEL come from the germline V gene (reference sequence). V gave up 3 bases and J gave up 10 bases; unmatched junction bases: 8. The CDR3, as DNA: TGTGCCAGCAGCCAGGCTGACAGGGACGGAAAACTGTTTTTT. Translation gives CASSQADRDGKLFF.

This CDR3 is CASRASGETEAFF. CDR3 DNA: TGTGCCAGCAGGGCCTCAGGGGAAACTGAAGCTTTCTTT. The V gene is TRBV6-5, the J gene TRBJ1-1; possible D gene TRBD1, 6 bases. The CDR3 consists of 13 residues. V lost 6 bases and J lost 5, with 13 bases in between. Germline assignment: CDR1 MNHEY and CDR2 SVGAGI.

This clone was found once. The chain couples TRBV6-2 or TRBV6-3 to TRBJ1-5; D gene unclear. Trimming removed 2 bases from V and 3 bases from J, with 8 bases in between. This CDR3 is built from 14 residues. The germline CDR1 and CDR2 sequences are MNHEY and SVGEGT. This CDR3 is CASSYGSNNQPQHF. In nucleotides, the CDR3 is TGTGCCAGCAGTTACGGATCCAACAATCAGCCCCAGCATTTT.

This clone was recorded only once. The J gene is TRBJ2-3, the V gene TRBV5-5, with TRBD2 matching over 8 bases. The V segment lost 4 bases and the J segment 1 base; nucleotides outside the gene matches: 5. CDR3 size: 15 residues. Germline CDR1 reads SGHKS; CDR2 reads YYEKEE (reference sequence). The CDR3 region is CASSPSGSGTDTQYF. DNA for the CDR3: TGTGCCAGCAGCCCGAGCGGGAGTGGCACAGATACGCAGTATTTT.

The chain combines TRBV20-1 with TRBJ2-4; D unresolved. In germline, CDR1 is DFQATT, CDR2 SNEGSKA (reference sequence). V gave up 3 bases and J gave up 1 base, with 19 bases separating them. The CDR3 is made up of 17 amino acids. CDR3 region: CSASRALGLLAKNIQYF. DNA of the CDR3: TGCAGTGCTAGTCGCGCCCTGGGCCTTTTGGCCAAAAACATTCAGTACTTC.

The rearrangement joins TRBV5-4 to TRBJ2-5; weak D call: TRBD2 (7 bases). V shed 0 bases and J shed 5 bases, with 14 bases lying between them. The CDR3 is 15 residues long. Looked up from germline, CDR1 is SGHNT and CDR2 is YYREEE (reference sequence). CDR3 region: CASSLEGGRRETQYF. For the CDR3, the DNA is TGTGCCAGCAGCTTGGAGGGGGGGCGCAGGGAGACCCAGTACTTC.

V and J are TRBV29-1 and TRBJ1-2; D is perhaps TRBD1 (6 bases). The germline V gene encodes CDR1 SQVTM and CDR2 ANQGSEA. CDR3 length: 12 residues. Trimming left V 6 bases short and J 2 bases short, with 10 bases between. In nucleotides, the CDR3 is TGCAGCGTCTCGGGACAAAACTATGGCTACACCTTC. Translating it yields CSVSGQNYGYTF.

This clone has just a few counts. For the CDR3, the DNA is TGTGCCAGCAGTGTCAGCAGCGAGCAGTACTTC. Translated: CASSVSSEQYF. The rearrangement uses TRBV2 and TRBJ2-7; D unresolved. Germline V gene sequence: CDR1 SNHLY, CDR2 FYNNEI. Deletions cut 4 bases from V and 6 bases from J, with 7 bases between. The CDR3 runs 11 residues.

This chain joins TRBV30 and TRBJ1-6; D gene unclear. The V end lost 2 bases, the J end lost 6 bases, and 8 bases lay between the germline ends. The CDR3 runs to 13 residues. Per the germline V gene, CDR1 is GTSNPN and CDR2 is SVGIG (reference sequence). CDR3 residues: CAWSPGTNSPLHF. DNA for the CDR3: TGTGCCTGGAGTCCGGGAACTAATTCACCCCTCCACTTT.

The gene calls are TRBV4-2 and TRBJ1-3, with 7 nucleotides matching TRBD1. Germline V gives CDR1 LGHNA, CDR2 YNFKEQ. V was pared by 1 base and J by 2 bases, with 8 bases of the junction left unmatched. The CDR3 totals 17 residues. The CDR3 sequence: CASSQGLAGTAGNTIYF. The CDR3 region has the DNA TGTGCCAGCAGCCAAGGCCTGGCCGGGACAGCTGGAAACACCATATATTTT.

The gene calls are TRBV9 and TRBJ1-2, with 10 bases that match TRBD1. V lost 1 base and J lost 7; bases outside the gene matches: 4. This CDR3 has 14 residues. The germline CDR1 and CDR2 sequences are SGDLS and YYNGEE. The CDR3 reads CASSVSDRGLGYTF. The CDR3 bases are TGTGCCAGCAGCGTAAGCGACAGGGGGCTTGGCTACACCTTC.

V gene TRBV19 combines with J gene TRBJ2-1; D not resolved. CDR3 size: 14 residues. The germline CDR1 and CDR2 sequences are LNHDA and SQIVND (reference sequence). V gave up 7 bases and J gave up 4 bases, with 14 bases separating them. This CDR3 reads CASTTRRQYNEQFF. The CDR3 DNA reads TGTGCCAGTACGACCCGGCGGCAGTACAATGAGCAGTTCTTC.

J is TRBJ1-1 and V is TRBV28; no reliable D call. The CDR3 has 15 amino acids. The V gene lost 3 bases and the J gene lost 1 base, with 12 bases spanning the gap. CDR1 and CDR2 (germline): MDHEN, SYDVKM. The CDR3 protein is CASSFLTRGNTEAFF. The CDR3, as DNA: TGTGCCAGCAGTTTCTTAACTCGGGGGAACACTGAAGCTTTCTTT.

The CDR3 spells CASSLGAGSYEQYF. The CDR3 DNA reads as TGTGCCAGCAGCTTAGGGGCAGGAAGCTACGAGCAGTACTTC. This chain uses TRBV7-2 with TRBJ2-7; D is uncertain. The CDR3 has 14 residues. V lost 1 base and J 3 bases, leaving 10 bases between the germline ends. The germline V gene has CDR1 SGHTA and CDR2 FQGNSA.

This chain joins TRBV9 and TRBJ1-1; D is ambiguous. Per the germline V gene, CDR1 is SGDLS and CDR2 is YYNGEE. CDR3 length: 13 residues. V was clipped by 0 bases and J by 5 bases, with 8 bases between them. CDR3 in amino acids: CASSVAPSTEAFF. The CDR3 DNA reads as TGTGCCAGCAGCGTAGCCCCCTCTACTGAAGCTTTCTTT.